This T cell receptor (beta chain) was sequenced for a study of Ad26.COV2.S vaccination and SARS-CoV-2 variants. This CDR3 spans 16 amino acids. Deletions cut 3 bases from V and 0 bases from J, with 14 bases between. Germline-derived CDR1 and CDR2 are LNHDA and SQIVND (reference sequence). Specified treatment: roughly 20 received Ad26.COV2.S at low or high dose, single or two shots; a few received placebo; per-sample allocation not given. The samples were gathered on day 63 after the first injection of vaccine or placebo. Generated by immunoSEQ multiplex PCR, the TCRdb table keeps only in-frame clones and is missing some. Here the sample spans 350,000 to 400,000 clones, about 91% being singletons.

The receptor's source is a person between 18 and 65 years old who received the Ad26.COV2.S COVID-19 vaccine or a placebo. Here the sequenced sample was peripheral blood, taken in a trial of Ad26.COV2.S vaccine versus placebo. The chain recombines TRBV19 with TRBJ1-1; D is unclear. The CDR3 loop reads CASSISRAWMNTEAFF. The CDR3 nucleotides read TGTGCCAGTAGTATTTCGAGGGCTTGGATGAACACTGAAGCTTTCTTT.